The present entry profiles one T cell receptor (beta chain) with its context. Its antigen is undetermined. TCRdb's copy holds only in-frame clones and misses some; the assay was immunoSEQ multiplex PCR. The sample carries about a million clones, about 75% recorded once. The data were taken from a study of shared clonotypes between healthy human individuals. Study summary: A donor's plate count was three for CD4 naive and three for CD4 memory; CD8 naive had two and CD8 memory one.

CDR3 length: 19 residues. Findings of the study overall: In this cohort, only blood was sampled, and tissue repertoires likely differ. Investigators expected sequencing depth to affect clonotype sharing among donors. For naive CD4 cells, approximately 4.8% of clonotypes were shared across a handful of donors.

V usage is TRBV12-2 and J usage is TRBJ1-3; the table's D call TRBD1 went unverified against the DNA. TRBV12-2 constitutes a pseudogene. The TCR originated in a man between 18 and 35 years old in good health. Sequences were obtained from memory CD4+ T cells sorted from blood. Noted subset: CD45RA-negative fraction. The CDR3 sequence: CASRLVLNPTDTIGNTIYF. CDR3 in DNA: TGTGCAAGTCGCTTAGTCCTTAACCCGACAGACACCATCGGAAACACCATATATTTT.